This passage covers 29 T cell receptor beta chains from one sample sequenced in a study of cytomegalovirus exposure and HLA in healthy donors. The protocol was immunoSEQ multiplex PCR, while the TCRdb copy is restricted to in-frame clones and leaves out a portion. The table has around 150,000 clones, 86% seen once; the top ten hold approximately 2.2%. Sequenced input: PBMCs. These receptors all stem from a woman under 30 in good health and CMV-seronegative.

This chain links TRBV7-9 with TRBJ1-1; D is unresolved. The CDR3 is 14 residues long. Looked up from germline, CDR1 is SEHNR and CDR2 is FQNEAQ (reference sequence). Trimming took off 2 bases at V and 1 base at J, with 8 bases between the two ends. DNA for the CDR3: TGTGCCAGCAGCTTACCCCGGAGGAACACTGAAGCTTTCTTT. Translation gives CASSLPRRNTEAFF.

The chain uses TRBV6-5 and TRBJ2-7, with 9 bases identical to TRBD2. V gave up 5 bases and J gave up 3 bases; unmatched junction bases: 8. CDR1 is MNHEY, CDR2 SVGAGI, per germline. The CDR3 spans 15 residues. As DNA, the CDR3 is TGTGCCAGCAGTACCAGCGGGGGGCTGTACTACGAGCAGTACTTC. Amino acid sequence: CASSTSGGLYYEQYF.

The chain employs TRBV7-9 and TRBJ1-5, with D perhaps TRBD1 (6 bases). CDR3 length equals 18 residues. CDR1 and CDR2 (germline): SEHNR, FQNEAQ (reference sequence). Trimming left V 1 base short and J 5 bases short, with 21 bases between. The CDR3 bases are TGTGCCAGCAGCTTAGGGGGGCATGCAGGCGTACTTTATCAGCCCCAGCATTTT. Translating it yields CASSLGGHAGVLYQPQHF.

The rearrangement links TRBV2 to TRBJ1-4, with 8 bases that match TRBD1. The germline V gene has CDR1 SNHLY and CDR2 FYNNEI. V gave up 6 bases and J gave up 7 bases; unmatched junction bases: 4. The CDR3 has 13 amino acids. DNA for the CDR3: TGTGCCAGCAGGCAGGGGGCAAGTGAAAAACTGTTTTTT. It codes for CASRQGASEKLFF. Supplemented by reference TRBV2 and TRBJ1-4, the full variable domain reads EPEVTQTPSHQVTQMGQEVILRCVPISNHLYFYWYRQILGQKVEFLVSFYNNEISEKSEIFDDQFSVERPDGSNFTLKIRSTKLEDSAMYFCASRQGASEKLFFGSGTQLSVL.

V is TRBV6-1 and J is TRBJ2-3; 7 bases line up with TRBD2. CDR1 and CDR2 from the germline V gene are MNHNS and SASEGT. The CDR3 is made up of 15 amino acids. The V segment lost 2 bases and the J segment 2 bases; nucleotides outside the gene matches: 4. The CDR3 region is CASSEPGDYTDTQYF. The CDR3 DNA follows: TGTGCCAGCAGTGAACCCGGGGACTACACAGATACGCAGTATTTT.

This sequence joins TRBV2 and TRBJ2-5, with D possibly matching TRBD1 (6 bases). This CDR3 has 13 residues. V lost 3 bases to trimming and J lost 1 base, with 6 bases between them. CDR1 and CDR2 from the germline V gene are SNHLY and FYNNEI. The CDR3, as DNA: TGTGCCAGCAGTGAGGGGGCCCAAGAGACCCAGTACTTC. It is translated as CASSEGAQETQYF. The full variable domain, in which reference TRBV2 and TRBJ2-5 provide the parts outside the CDR3, is EPEVTQTPSHQVTQMGQEVILRCVPISNHLYFYWYRQILGQKVEFLVSFYNNEISEKSEIFDDQFSVERPDGSNFTLKIRSTKLEDSAMYFCASSEGAQETQYFGPGTRLLVL.

J is TRBJ2-2 and V is TRBV2, with 7 bases lining up with TRBD1. The germline gives CDR1 SNHLY, CDR2 FYNNEI. The CDR3 loop spans 14 amino acids. Trimming at V came to 8 bases and at J to 5 bases, leaving 8 bases not matched to a gene. The CDR3 region is CASGQEVRTGELFF. Here the CDR3 DNA reads TGTGCCAGCGGACAGGAAGTTCGGACCGGGGAGCTGTTTTTT.

V and J are TRBV27 and TRBJ2-1; D might be TRBD1 (7 bases). The germline V and J ends were trimmed by 4 bases and 8 bases, with 12 bases remaining between them. Germline loops: CDR1 MNHEY, CDR2 SMNVEV (reference sequence). The CDR3 runs to 13 residues. CDR3 DNA sequence: TGTGCCAGCAGTTCACAGGGGAGGCATGAGCAGTTCTTC. Translated, it gives CASSSQGRHEQFF.

The V and J genes are TRBV7-3 and TRBJ1-1; a possible D gene is TRBD1 (5 bases). This CDR3 is built from 14 residues. Germline V gene sequence: CDR1 SGHTA, CDR2 FQGTGA. Trimming left V 1 base short and J 4 bases short, with 10 bases between. The CDR3 loop is CASSLKGFGTEAFF. The CDR3 DNA follows: TGTGCCAGCAGCTTAAAGGGGTTTGGCACTGAAGCTTTCTTT.

Concerning this clone: Distinct nucleotide sequences in the sample also encode this CDR3. The chain has TRBV2 and TRBJ1-5; maybe TRBD1 (6 bases). CDR3 length equals 13 residues. Trimming pared 4 bases from V and 2 bases from J, leaving 6 bases between. CDR1 is SNHLY, CDR2 FYNNEI, per germline. The CDR3 DNA is TGTGCCAGCAGTGGACAGGGCAATCAGCCCCAGCATTTT. Translation gives CASSGQGNQPQHF. Looking up the rest from reference TRBV2 and TRBJ1-5 gives the full variable domain: EPEVTQTPSHQVTQMGQEVILRCVPISNHLYFYWYRQILGQKVEFLVSFYNNEISEKSEIFDDQFSVERPDGSNFTLKIRSTKLEDSAMYFCASSGQGNQPQHFGDGTRLSIL.

V and J are TRBV4-1 and TRBJ2-2; TRBD2 is a possible D gene (6 bases). V was cut by 6 bases and J by 9 bases, with 20 bases left in between. Germline V gives CDR1 MGHRA, CDR2 YSYEKL. The CDR3 covers 15 residues. CDR3 in amino acids: CASRSWPGSNRELFF. The CDR3 coding sequence is TGCGCCAGCAGGAGCTGGCCCGGGAGTAATAGGGAGCTGTTTTTT.

This clone has only one observation. V and J are TRBV4-1 and TRBJ1-1; possible D gene TRBD1, 6 bases. Trimming removed 8 bases from V and 4 bases from J, with 17 bases in between. Per germline, CDR1 MGHRA and CDR2 YSYEKL. The CDR3 loop spans 14 amino acids. CDR3 nucleotides: TGCGCCAGCCTACACATCGGGGGGGCCACTGAAGCTTTCTTT. Its protein product is CASLHIGGATEAFF.

The chain carries TRBV6-6 and TRBJ1-2; D possibly corresponds to TRBD1 (6 bases). V was clipped by 5 bases and J by 7 bases, with 11 bases between them. From germline, CDR1 is MNHNY and CDR2 SVGAGI (reference sequence). The CDR3 covers 12 residues. This CDR3 is CASSETGPGYTF. In nucleotides, the CDR3 is TGTGCCAGCAGTGAGACAGGACCTGGCTACACCTTC.

The V gene is TRBV5-1, the J gene TRBJ1-3, with D hard to call. The germline CDR1 and CDR2 sequences are SGHRS and YFSETQ. This CDR3 contains 15 residues. V was clipped by 0 bases and J by 0 bases, with 7 bases between them. In DNA form, the CDR3 reads TGCGCCAGCAGCTTGGACGGGTTCTCTGGAAACACCATATATTTT. It specifies CASSLDGFSGNTIYF.

This clone has a single count. V and J are TRBV7-2 and TRBJ2-7; 7 bases are a match to TRBD2. This CDR3 is 14 amino acids long. Per the germline V gene, CDR1 is SGHTA and CDR2 is FQGNSA. V dropped 2 bases and J dropped 4; count of bases not matched to a gene: 5. The CDR3 nucleotides read TGTGCCAGCAGCTTAAGGGGAGCGGGGTACGAGCAGTACTTC. Translating it yields CASSLRGAGYEQYF.

V gene TRBV6-4 combines with J gene TRBJ2-5, with D possibly matching TRBD1 (5 bases). Trimming pared 5 bases from V and 4 bases from J, leaving 11 bases between. The CDR3 is made up of 13 amino acids. In germline, CDR1 is MRHNA, CDR2 SNTAGT. CDR3 amino acids: CASSIGVGETQYF. CDR3 in DNA: TGTGCCAGCAGTATAGGGGTTGGAGAGACCCAGTACTTC.

The rearrangement uses TRBV15 and TRBJ2-7; no firm D call. Germline loops: CDR1 LNHNV, CDR2 YYDKDF (reference sequence). The V gene lost 8 bases and the J gene lost 0 bases, with 11 bases spanning the gap. The CDR3 covers 13 residues. The CDR3 DNA is TGTGCCACCCGACGGGTAAGCTCCTACGAGCAGTACTTC. Translated: CATRRVSSYEQYF. The full variable domain, with the rest looked up from reference TRBV15 and TRBJ2-7, is DAMVIQNPRYQVTQFGKPVTLSCSQTLNHNVMYWYQQKSSQAPKLLFHYYDKDFNNEADTPDNFQSRRPNTSFCFLDIRSPGLGDTAMYLCATRRVSSYEQYFGPGTRLTVT.

The chain couples TRBV6-5 to TRBJ1-2; D ambiguous. Trimming stripped 0 bases from V and 3 bases from J, with 8 bases between. CDR1 and CDR2 from the germline V gene are MNHEY and SVGAGI. The CDR3 contains 14 residues. The CDR3: CASSYSNRDYGYTF. CDR3 sequence (DNA): TGTGCCAGCAGTTACTCGAATCGGGACTATGGCTACACCTTC.

This clone has a single count. V usage is TRBV5-1 and J usage is TRBJ1-1; TRBD1 matches at 7 bases. From germline, CDR1 is SGHRS and CDR2 YFSETQ. The V gene end was trimmed by 6 bases and the J gene end by 1 base; junction bases not matched to a gene: 9. There are 15 residues in the CDR3. The CDR3 protein is CASTTGTDRNTEAFF. The DNA for the CDR3 is TGCGCCAGCACCACTGGGACAGATCGGAACACTGAAGCTTTCTTT.

The J gene is TRBJ1-1, the V gene TRBV5-8; 8 bases map to TRBD1. There are 17 residues in the CDR3. CDR1 is SGHTS, CDR2 YDEGEE, per germline. Trimming cost V 2 bases and J 0 bases; bases outside gene matches: 9. The CDR3 here is CASSFTGDRMVNTEAFF. Written as DNA, the CDR3 is TGTGCCAGCAGCTTCACGGGGGACAGGATGGTGAACACTGAAGCTTTCTTT.

The chain has TRBV4-2 and TRBJ2-3; 9 bases match TRBD2. V lost 1 base to trimming and J lost 4 bases; unmatched junction nucleotides: 6. Germline V lookup: CDR1 LGHNA, CDR2 YNFKEQ. This CDR3 comprises 16 residues. The CDR3 DNA is TGTGCCAGCAGCCAAGGCGGGGGGGCCGTCGCAGATACGCAGTATTTT. Translation gives CASSQGGGAVADTQYF.

The chain has TRBV5-1 and TRBJ2-7, with 9 bases that match TRBD1. Trimming cost V 4 bases and J 5 bases; bases outside gene matches: 10. The CDR3 sequence is 15 residues long. From germline, CDR1 is SGHRS and CDR2 YFSETQ. CDR3 residues: CASSTGTGRSHEQYF. CDR3 in DNA: TGCGCCAGCAGCACGGGGACAGGGAGAAGCCACGAGCAGTACTTC. The full variable domain, in which reference TRBV5-1 and TRBJ2-7 provide the parts outside the CDR3, is KAGVTQTPRYLIKTRGQQVTLSCSPISGHRSVSWYQQTPGQGLQFLFEYFSETQRNKGNFPGRFSGRQFSNSRSEMNVSTLELGDSALYLCASSTGTGRSHEQYFGPGTRLTVT.

The gene calls are TRBV5-1 and TRBJ1-2, with TRBD1 identical over 7 bases. V lost 0 bases, J lost 7 bases, and 9 bases stayed unmatched. Germline lookup yields CDR1 SGHRS and CDR2 YFSETQ. The CDR3 spans 15 residues. This CDR3 reads CASSLADRVATGYTF. CDR3 nucleotide sequence: TGCGCCAGCAGCTTGGCCGACAGGGTGGCGACTGGCTACACCTTC.

The gene calls are TRBV7-8 and TRBJ1-2; perhaps TRBD1 as D (6 bases). CDR3 length equals 12 residues. V shed 4 bases and J shed 6 bases, with 9 bases lying between them. The germline CDR1 and CDR2 sequences are SGHVS and FQNEAQ. The CDR3 nucleotides read TGTGCCAGCAGCTCCCAGGGGCATGGCTACACCTTC. Translation: CASSSQGHGYTF.

The rearrangement links TRBV5-1 to TRBJ1-4; D not resolved. The germline CDR1 and CDR2 sequences are SGHRS and YFSETQ. Trimming cost V 0 bases and J 0 bases, with 6 bases left between them. This CDR3 contains 15 residues. CDR3 protein: CASSLGLATNEKLFF. CDR3 DNA sequence: TGCGCCAGCAGCTTGGGACTTGCAACTAATGAAAAACTGTTTTTT. The variable domain in full, with the rest retrieved from reference TRBV5-1 and TRBJ1-4, is KAGVTQTPRYLIKTRGQQVTLSCSPISGHRSVSWYQQTPGQGLQFLFEYFSETQRNKGNFPGRFSGRQFSNSRSEMNVSTLELGDSALYLCASSLGLATNEKLFFGSGTQLSVL.

DNA of the CDR3: TGTGCCAGCATCGCGCCGGGACAGGGGACAGATACGCAGTATTTT. Translated: CASIAPGQGTDTQYF. The J gene is TRBJ2-3, the V gene TRBV6-5; the match to TRBD1 covers 10 bases. This CDR3 has 15 residues. V was clipped by 7 bases and J by 3 bases; unmatched bases: 7. The germline gives CDR1 MNHEY, CDR2 SVGAGI.

The chain combines TRBV7-9 with TRBJ2-7; possibly TRBD2 for D (6 bases). Germline V CDR1 and CDR2: SEHNR, FQNEAQ (reference sequence). The CDR3 has 13 amino acids. Trimming pared 3 bases from V and 6 bases from J, leaving 12 bases between. The CDR3 DNA reads TGTGCCAGCAGCTTTCAGGGACTCGGCGAGCAGTACTTC. Translation gives CASSFQGLGEQYF.

The gene calls are TRBV6-1 and TRBJ1-1; D is unclear. The CDR3 loop spans 14 amino acids. Trimming stripped 2 bases from V and 1 base from J, with 8 bases between. Looked up from germline, CDR1 is MNHNS and CDR2 is SASEGT. CDR3 amino acids: CASSESSGNTEAFF. In nucleotides, the CDR3 is TGTGCCAGCAGTGAAAGTTCAGGGAACACTGAAGCTTTCTTT.

This rearrangement joins TRBV6-1 to TRBJ2-4, with a weak D call TRBD2 (6 bases). Trimming cost V 4 bases and J 3 bases, with 19 bases left between them. There are 17 residues in the CDR3. CDR1 MNHNS and CDR2 SASEGT come from the germline V gene. The DNA of the CDR3 is TGTGCCAGCAGTGGCGATTTTCTTTTGGGAGGCAAAAACATTCAGTACTTC. Protein: CASSGDFLLGGKNIQYF.